The 15 T cell receptor beta chains reported below all come from one sample, sequenced in a study of T cell changes during pregnancy in multiple sclerosis. Profiled with immunoSEQ multiplex PCR; TCRdb holds only in-frame clones, not every one. The sample has some 47,000 clones; 85% to 90% are singletons. This specimen was CD8+ T cells from peripheral blood mononuclear cells, taken after pregnancy. These receptors were collected from a female donor in good health, enrolled as a control in a pregnancy study.

V and J are TRBV5-6 and TRBJ1-1, with 9 bases lining up with TRBD1. The length of the CDR3 is 15 residues. Germline V gene data show CDR1 as SGHDT and CDR2 as YYEEEE. Trimming took 0 bases from V and 5 from J; bases not matched to a gene: 5. CDR3 amino acids: CASSLVGTGWTEAFF. In DNA, the CDR3 is TGTGCCAGCAGCTTGGTCGGGACAGGGTGGACTGAAGCTTTCTTT. Together with reference TRBV5-6 and TRBJ1-1, the CDR3 gives the full variable domain: DAGVTQSPTHLIKTRGQQVTLRCSPKSGHDTVSWYQQALGQGPQFIFQYYEEEERQRGNFPDRFSGHQFPNYSSELNVNALLLGDSALYLCASSLVGTGWTEAFFGQGTRLTVV.

This rearrangement joins TRBV6-6 to TRBJ2-3; TRBD2 is a possible D gene (5 bases). The CDR3 is 16 amino acids. CDR1 MNHNY and CDR2 SVGAGI come from the germline V gene (reference sequence). Trimming took off 5 bases at V and 3 bases at J, with 18 bases between the two ends. The CDR3 region is CASSRSGPAATDTQYF. CDR3 coding DNA: TGTGCCAGCAGTCGCTCAGGACCAGCGGCAACAGATACGCAGTATTTT.

The chain links TRBV6-6 to TRBJ1-4; 8 positions match TRBD1. CDR3 length: 15 amino acids. Germline CDR1 reads MNHNY; CDR2 reads SVGAGI (reference sequence). With V trimmed by 6 bases and J by 8 bases, 11 bases remained unmatched. CDR3 nucleotide sequence: TGTGCCAGCAGCCCAGGACAGGGCGGACGGGAAAAACTGTTTTTT. Residues: CASSPGQGGREKLFF.

The chain links TRBV7-8 to TRBJ2-5, with 7 bases lining up with TRBD1. Germline CDR1 reads SGHVS; CDR2 reads FQNEAQ. Trimming cost V 1 base and J 2 bases; bases outside gene matches: 1. This CDR3 region has 14 residues. In DNA form, the CDR3 reads TGTGCCAGCAGCTTAGACAGGGGACAAGAGACCCAGTACTTC. Amino acid sequence: CASSLDRGQETQYF.

The J gene is TRBJ2-3, the V gene TRBV6-4, with 13 bases that match TRBD2. V trimming: 5 bases; J trimming: 0 bases; junction bases outside the gene matches: 8. The CDR3 sequence is 18 residues long. Germline-derived CDR1 and CDR2 are MRHNA and SNTAGT. The CDR3 bases are TGTGCCAGCAGTAGCGGGACTAGCGGGGCGATGAGCACAGATACGCAGTATTTT. Translated: CASSSGTSGAMSTDTQYF.

The V call is TRBV28, the J call TRBJ2-7, with D unresolved. V was shortened by 6 bases and J by 2 bases, with 11 bases between the two germline ends. CDR3 length equals 13 residues. CDR1 and CDR2 from the germline V gene are MDHEN and SYDVKM. CDR3 sequence: CASRGDFTYEQYF. For the CDR3, the DNA is TGTGCCAGCAGGGGTGACTTCACCTACGAGCAGTACTTC.

V gene TRBV7-9 combines with J gene TRBJ1-3; D possibly corresponds to TRBD1 (6 bases). Germline CDR1 reads SEHNR; CDR2 reads FQNEAQ (reference sequence). V lost 8 bases and J lost 2, with 7 bases in between. The CDR3 contains 12 residues. CDR3 sequence: CASSGAGNTIYF. In DNA form, the CDR3 reads TGTGCCAGCTCAGGGGCTGGAAACACCATATATTTT.

CDR3 loop: CASKSPIDYEQYF. Written as DNA, the CDR3 is TGCGCCAGCAAATCGCCGATAGACTACGAGCAGTACTTC. The chain has TRBV5-1 and TRBJ2-7; D call uncertain. CDR1 and CDR2 from the germline V gene are SGHRS and YFSETQ. Trimming took 6 bases from V and 3 from J, leaving 13 bases between them. This CDR3 region has 13 residues.

The V call is TRBV2, the J call TRBJ1-2, with a weak D call TRBD1 (5 bases). Per germline, CDR1 SNHLY and CDR2 FYNNEI. V was clipped by 4 bases and J by 2 bases, with 14 bases between them. The CDR3 consists of 15 residues. CDR3 in amino acids: CASSGGGLPNYGYTF. The CDR3 DNA reads TGTGCCAGCAGTGGGGGGGGACTGCCAAACTATGGCTACACCTTC.

The chain joins TRBV4-2 to TRBJ2-3, with D possibly being TRBD2 (8 bases). The CDR3 contains 18 residues. Trimming left V 0 bases short and J 7 bases short, with 23 bases between. CDR1 and CDR2 (germline): LGHNA, YNFKEQ. CDR3 loop: CASSQDLSGTVMRNTQYF. CDR3 coding DNA: TGTGCCAGCAGCCAAGATCTTAGCGGGACAGTTATGAGGAATACGCAGTATTTT.

The chain has TRBV27 and TRBJ2-3; a possible D gene is TRBD1 (5 bases). Germline CDR1 and CDR2: MNHEY and SMNVEV (reference sequence). V was cut by 2 bases and J by 3 bases, with 12 bases left in between. The CDR3 length is 15 residues. In DNA, the CDR3 is TGTGCCAGCAGTTTAGACCCAACAGGTACAGATACGCAGTATTTT. Protein sequence: CASSLDPTGTDTQYF.

The V call is TRBV11-3, the J call TRBJ2-1; 7 bases fit TRBD2. CDR1 is SGHNT, CDR2 YENEEA, per germline. The V gene end was trimmed by 4 bases and the J gene end by 8 bases; junction bases not matched to a gene: 5. This CDR3 is 13 amino acids long. CDR3 amino acids: CASSSGRLYEQFF. The DNA for the CDR3 is TGTGCCAGCAGCTCCGGGAGGCTCTATGAGCAGTTCTTC.

This sequence joins TRBV4-3 and TRBJ2-3; 7 bases map to TRBD1. The CDR3 contains 15 residues. V shed 1 base and J 2 bases; nucleotides not matched to a gene: 3. Germline values: CDR1 LGHNA, CDR2 YSLEER. The CDR3 DNA follows: TGCGCCAGCAGCCAAGGGGACAGAGACACAGATACGCAGTATTTT. Translated, it gives CASSQGDRDTDTQYF.

The rearrangement uses TRBV7-9 and TRBJ2-7; 8 nucleotides line up with TRBD1. The CDR3 totals 13 residues. Germline V gives CDR1 SEHNR, CDR2 FQNEAQ (reference sequence). V lost 4 bases, J lost 5 bases, and 4 bases stayed unmatched. The CDR3: CASSSMDRDEQYF. CDR3 DNA: TGTGCCAGCAGCTCTATGGACAGGGACGAGCAGTACTTC.

V and J are TRBV4-3 and TRBJ1-4; D unclear. V dropped 0 bases and J dropped 0 bases, with 11 bases sitting between them. The CDR3 consists of 17 residues. Germline-derived CDR1 and CDR2 are LGHNA and YSLEER. As DNA, the CDR3 is TGCGCCAGCAGCCAAGACGTCGCAGATCCAACTAATGAAAAACTGTTTTTT. Residues: CASSQDVADPTNEKLFF.